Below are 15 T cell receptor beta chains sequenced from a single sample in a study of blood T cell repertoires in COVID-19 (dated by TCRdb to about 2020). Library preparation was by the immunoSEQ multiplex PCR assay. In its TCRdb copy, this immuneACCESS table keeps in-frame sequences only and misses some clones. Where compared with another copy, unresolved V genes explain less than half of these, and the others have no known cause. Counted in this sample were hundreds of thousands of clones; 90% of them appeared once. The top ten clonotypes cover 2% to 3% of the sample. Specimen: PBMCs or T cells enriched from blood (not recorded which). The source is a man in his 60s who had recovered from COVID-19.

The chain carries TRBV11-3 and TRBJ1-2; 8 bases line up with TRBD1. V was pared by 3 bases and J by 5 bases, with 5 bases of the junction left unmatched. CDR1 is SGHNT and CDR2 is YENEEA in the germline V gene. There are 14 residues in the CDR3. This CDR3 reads CASSFSGQGYGYTF. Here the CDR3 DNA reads TGTGCCAGCAGCTTTTCCGGACAGGGTTATGGCTACACCTTC.

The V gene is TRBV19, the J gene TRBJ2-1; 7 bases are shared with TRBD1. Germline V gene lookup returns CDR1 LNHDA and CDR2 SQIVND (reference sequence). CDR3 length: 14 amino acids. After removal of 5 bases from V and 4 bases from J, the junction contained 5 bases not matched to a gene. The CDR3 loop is CASSFGDRYNEQFF. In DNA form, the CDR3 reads TGTGCCAGTAGTTTTGGGGACAGATACAATGAGCAGTTCTTC.

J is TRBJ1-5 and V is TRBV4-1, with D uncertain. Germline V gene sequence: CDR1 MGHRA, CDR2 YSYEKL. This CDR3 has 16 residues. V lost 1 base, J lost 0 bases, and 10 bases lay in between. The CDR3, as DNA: TGCGCCAGCAGCCAAGGAGGGAGGGATAGCAATCAGCCCCAGCATTTT. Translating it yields CASSQGGRDSNQPQHF.

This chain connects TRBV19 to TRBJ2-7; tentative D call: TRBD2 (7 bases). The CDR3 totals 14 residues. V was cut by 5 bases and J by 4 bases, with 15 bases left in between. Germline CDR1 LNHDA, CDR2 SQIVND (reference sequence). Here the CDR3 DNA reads TGTGCCAGTAGTCCTCGGGGAGGGGGGTACGAGCAGTACTTC. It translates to CASSPRGGGYEQYF.

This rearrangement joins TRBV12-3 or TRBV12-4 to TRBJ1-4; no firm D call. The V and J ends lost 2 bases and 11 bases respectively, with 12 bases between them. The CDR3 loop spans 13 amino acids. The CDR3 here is CASSLTGYGKLFF. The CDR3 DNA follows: TGTGCCAGCAGTTTAACGGGTTACGGTAAACTGTTTTTT.

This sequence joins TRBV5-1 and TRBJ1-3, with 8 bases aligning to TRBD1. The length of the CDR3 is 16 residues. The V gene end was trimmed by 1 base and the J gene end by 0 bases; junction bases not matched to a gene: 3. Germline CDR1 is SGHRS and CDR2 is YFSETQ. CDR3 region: CASSLLDRGSGNTIYF. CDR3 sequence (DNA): TGCGCCAGCAGCTTGCTCGACAGGGGCTCTGGAAACACCATATATTTT.

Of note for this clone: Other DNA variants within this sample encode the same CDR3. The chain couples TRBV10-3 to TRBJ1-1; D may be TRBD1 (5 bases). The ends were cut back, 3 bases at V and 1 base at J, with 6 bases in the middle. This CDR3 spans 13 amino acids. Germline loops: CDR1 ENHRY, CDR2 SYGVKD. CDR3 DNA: TGTGCCATCAGTGATAGGGGGAACACTGAAGCTTTCTTT. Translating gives CAISDRGNTEAFF.

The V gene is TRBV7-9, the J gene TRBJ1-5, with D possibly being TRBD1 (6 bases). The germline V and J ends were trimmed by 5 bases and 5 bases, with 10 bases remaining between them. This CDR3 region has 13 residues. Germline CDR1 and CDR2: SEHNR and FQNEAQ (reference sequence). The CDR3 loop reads CASSPRQDQPQHF. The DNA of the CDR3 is TGTGCCAGCAGCCCCAGACAGGATCAGCCCCAGCATTTT.

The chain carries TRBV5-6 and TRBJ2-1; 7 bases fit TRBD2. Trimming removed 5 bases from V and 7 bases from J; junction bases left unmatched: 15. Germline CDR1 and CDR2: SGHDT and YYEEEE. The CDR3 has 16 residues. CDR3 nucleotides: TGTGCCAGCAGGGGAGGGGCGGGGCACCGCTCTAATGAGCAGTTCTTC. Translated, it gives CASRGGAGHRSNEQFF.

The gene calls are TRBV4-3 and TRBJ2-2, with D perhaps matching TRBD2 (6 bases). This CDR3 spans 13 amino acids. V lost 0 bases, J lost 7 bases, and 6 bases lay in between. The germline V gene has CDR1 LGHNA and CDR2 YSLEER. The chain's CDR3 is CASSQEGGGELFF. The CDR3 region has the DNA TGCGCCAGCAGCCAAGAGGGGGGCGGGGAGCTGTTTTTT.

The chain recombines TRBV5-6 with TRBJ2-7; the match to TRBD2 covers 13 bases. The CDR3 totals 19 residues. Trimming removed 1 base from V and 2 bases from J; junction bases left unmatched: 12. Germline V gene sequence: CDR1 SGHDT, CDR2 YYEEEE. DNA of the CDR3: TGTGCCAGCAGCTTGTTCCTAATTCCGACTAGCGGGGGGACCTACGAGCAGTACTTC. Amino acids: CASSLFLIPTSGGTYEQYF.

CDR3 bases: TGTGCCAGCGAAAAATGGGGAGGAAATCAGCCCCAGCATTTT. Amino acids: CASEKWGGNQPQHF. This sequence joins TRBV13 and TRBJ1-5, with D uncertain. Germline V gene sequence: CDR1 PRHDT, CDR2 FYEKMQ (reference sequence). V lost 8 bases and J 4 bases, leaving 15 bases between the germline ends. The CDR3 length is 14 residues.

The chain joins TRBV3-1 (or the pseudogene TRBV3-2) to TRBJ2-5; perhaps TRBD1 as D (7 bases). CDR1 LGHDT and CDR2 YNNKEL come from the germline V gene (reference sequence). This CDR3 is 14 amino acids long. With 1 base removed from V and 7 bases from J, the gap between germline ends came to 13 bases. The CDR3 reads CASSQVGRGATQYF. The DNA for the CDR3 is TGTGCCAGCAGCCAAGTTGGCAGGGGGGCGACCCAGTACTTC.

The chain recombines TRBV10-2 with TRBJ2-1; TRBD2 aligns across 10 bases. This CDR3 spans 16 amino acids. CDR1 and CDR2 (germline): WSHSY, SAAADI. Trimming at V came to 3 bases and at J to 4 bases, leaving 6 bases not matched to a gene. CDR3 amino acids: CASSDPGTSVYNEQFF. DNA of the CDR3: TGCGCCAGCAGTGACCCCGGGACTAGCGTATACAATGAGCAGTTCTTC.

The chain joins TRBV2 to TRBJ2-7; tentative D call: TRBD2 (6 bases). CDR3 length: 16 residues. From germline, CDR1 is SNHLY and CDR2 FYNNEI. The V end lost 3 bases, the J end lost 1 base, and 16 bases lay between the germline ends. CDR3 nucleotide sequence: TGTGCCAGCAGTGAGGGTAGCGGCGGTTATTCCTACGAGCAGTACTTC. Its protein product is CASSEGSGGYSYEQYF.